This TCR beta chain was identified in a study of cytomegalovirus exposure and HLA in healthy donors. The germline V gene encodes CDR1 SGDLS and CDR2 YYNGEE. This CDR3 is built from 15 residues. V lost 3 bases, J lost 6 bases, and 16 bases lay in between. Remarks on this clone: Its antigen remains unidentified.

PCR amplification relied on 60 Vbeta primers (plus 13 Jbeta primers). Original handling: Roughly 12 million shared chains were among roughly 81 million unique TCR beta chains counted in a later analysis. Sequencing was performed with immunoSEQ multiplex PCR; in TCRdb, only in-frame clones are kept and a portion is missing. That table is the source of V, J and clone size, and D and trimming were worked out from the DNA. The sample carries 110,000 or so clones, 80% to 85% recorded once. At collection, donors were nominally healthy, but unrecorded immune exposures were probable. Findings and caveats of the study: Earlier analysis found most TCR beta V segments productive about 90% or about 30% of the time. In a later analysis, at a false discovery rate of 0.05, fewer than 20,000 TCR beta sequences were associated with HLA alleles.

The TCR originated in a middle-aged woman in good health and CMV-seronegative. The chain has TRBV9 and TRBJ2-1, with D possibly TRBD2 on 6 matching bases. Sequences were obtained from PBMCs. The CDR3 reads CASSDPLGGSNEQFF. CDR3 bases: TGTGCCAGCAGCGACCCCCTCGGGGGTAGCAATGAGCAGTTCTTC.